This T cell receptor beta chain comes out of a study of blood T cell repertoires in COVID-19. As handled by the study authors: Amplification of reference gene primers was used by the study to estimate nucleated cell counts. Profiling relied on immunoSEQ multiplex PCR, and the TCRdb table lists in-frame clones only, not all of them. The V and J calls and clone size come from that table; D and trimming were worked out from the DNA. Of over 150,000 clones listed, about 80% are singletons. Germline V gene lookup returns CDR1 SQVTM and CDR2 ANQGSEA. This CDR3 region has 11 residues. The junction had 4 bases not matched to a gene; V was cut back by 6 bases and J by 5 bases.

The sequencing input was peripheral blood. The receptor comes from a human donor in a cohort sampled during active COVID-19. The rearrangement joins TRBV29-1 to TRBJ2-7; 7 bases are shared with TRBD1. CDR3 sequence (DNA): TGCAGCGTGACAGGGTCTGACGAGCAGTACTTC. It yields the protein CSVTGSDEQYF.